The 19 T cell receptor beta chains in this list originate from one sample, sequenced in a study of cytomegalovirus exposure and HLA in healthy donors. PCR amplification relied on 60 Vbeta primers (plus 13 Jbeta primers). Using immunoSEQ multiplex PCR, the repertoire was profiled, and TCRdb retains in-frame clones only, with some absent. The sample includes 75,000 to 80,000 clones, 60% to 85% of them seen just once. The sequencing input was PBMCs. These receptors came from a man aged 35-49 years in good health and CMV-seronegative.

The chain combines TRBV25-1 with TRBJ2-5, with 12 bases fitting TRBD2. The CDR3 spans 17 residues. Germline loops: CDR1 MGHDK, CDR2 SYGVNS. V shed 4 bases, J shed 1 base, and the junction held 7 bases outside the gene matches. The CDR3 region is CASSAGLAGKPQETQYF. The CDR3, as DNA: TGTGCCAGCAGTGCCGGACTAGCGGGAAAACCCCAAGAGACCCAGTACTTC.

This chain links TRBV11-2 with TRBJ2-2; possible D gene TRBD2, 5 bases. V gave up 1 base and J gave up 4 bases, with 10 bases separating them. There are 15 residues in the CDR3. Germline CDR1 reads SGHAT; CDR2 reads FQNNGV. The CDR3 reads CASSLAGGGTGELFF. CDR3 coding DNA: TGTGCCAGCAGCTTAGCCGGCGGAGGCACCGGGGAGCTGTTTTTT.

The chain employs TRBV6-6 and TRBJ2-1, with D unresolved. The CDR3 has 13 amino acids. Trimming shortened V by 0 bases and J by 6 bases, and 6 bases separated the two germline ends. Germline CDR1 and CDR2: MNHNY and SVGAGI (reference sequence). The CDR3: CASSYSFSNEQFF. The CDR3, as DNA: TGTGCCAGCAGTTACTCGTTTAGCAATGAGCAGTTCTTC.

The chain uses TRBV28 and TRBJ1-5, with 8 positions matching TRBD1. There are 15 residues in the CDR3. V lost 2 bases, J lost 6 bases, and 6 bases stayed unmatched. Germline assignment: CDR1 MDHEN and CDR2 SYDVKM. In DNA form, the CDR3 reads TGTGCCAGCAGTTTACCGACAGGGGTGGGTCAGCCCCAGCATTTT. This encodes CASSLPTGVGQPQHF.

The V gene is TRBV19, the J gene TRBJ2-7; TRBD2 is a possible D gene (5 bases). With 8 bases removed from V and 7 bases from J, the gap between germline ends came to 18 bases. Germline V gene lookup returns CDR1 LNHDA and CDR2 SQIVND (reference sequence). CDR3 length: 13 residues. The CDR3 DNA is TGTGCCAGTGGATCCGTCGTAGCGAGGGAGCAGTACTTC. Its protein is CASGSVVAREQYF. The full variable domain, rest sourced from reference TRBV19 and TRBJ2-7, is DGGITQSPKYLFRKEGQNVTLSCEQNLNHDAMYWYRQDPGQGLRLIYYSQIVNDFQKGDIAEGYSVSREKKESFPLTVTSAQKNPTAFYLCASGSVVAREQYFGPGTRLTVT.

The chain joins TRBV14 to TRBJ2-5, with D perhaps matching TRBD1 (6 bases). This CDR3 region has 14 residues. V dropped 3 bases and J dropped 5 bases, with 13 bases sitting between them. Germline CDR1 SGHDN, CDR2 FVKESK. As DNA, the CDR3 is TGTGCCAGCAGCCAGCTAACAGGGTTCGAGACCCAGTACTTC. It specifies CASSQLTGFETQYF.

A single count supports this clone. This chain connects TRBV18 to TRBJ1-1, with no clear D. V was clipped by 3 bases and J by 7 bases, with 9 bases between them. Per the germline V gene, CDR1 is KGHSH and CDR2 is LQKENI. The CDR3 loop spans 12 amino acids. The CDR3 region has the DNA TGTGCCAGCTCACCGCTCGAGAGTGAAGCTTTCTTT. Translating it yields CASSPLESEAFF.

The V gene is TRBV4-2, the J gene TRBJ2-1, with 7 bases lining up with TRBD2. This CDR3 spans 15 amino acids. V gave up 0 bases and J gave up 7 bases; unmatched junction bases: 6. The V gene's germline CDR1 is LGHNA and CDR2 YNFKEQ. The CDR3 nucleotides are TGTGCCAGCAGCCAAGATCGTACCGGGGGGAATGAGCAGTTCTTC. It codes for CASSQDRTGGNEQFF.

This chain links TRBV19 with TRBJ2-1; D might be TRBD1 (5 bases). The CDR3 is made up of 13 amino acids. CDR1 is LNHDA, CDR2 SQIVND, per germline (reference sequence). Trimming pared 10 bases from V and 9 bases from J, leaving 19 bases between. Here the CDR3 DNA reads TGTGCCACTCATAGTGGGTTTCAGGGTGAGCAGTTCTTC. This codes for CATHSGFQGEQFF.

A few counts support this clone. The rearrangement joins TRBV29-1 to TRBJ1-1, with D possibly being TRBD1 (6 bases). Germline V gene sequence: CDR1 SQVTM, CDR2 ANQGSEA. V dropped 4 bases and J dropped 4 bases, with 16 bases sitting between them. The CDR3 totals 14 residues. The CDR3 loop is CSVAPGGGSTEAFF. CDR3 nucleotide sequence: TGCAGCGTTGCTCCGGGAGGGGGAAGCACTGAAGCTTTCTTT. The whole variable domain, remainder taken from reference TRBV29-1 and TRBJ1-1, is SAVISQKPSRDICQRGTSLTIQCQVDSQVTMMFWYRQQPGQSLTLIATANQGSEATYESGFVIDKFPISRPNLTFSTLTVSNMSPEDSSIYLCSVAPGGGSTEAFFGQGTRLTVV.

V usage is TRBV7-2 and J usage is TRBJ1-4, with D possibly TRBD1 on 6 matching bases. From germline, CDR1 is SGHTA and CDR2 FQGNSA. The ends were cut back, 5 bases at V and 2 bases at J, with 9 bases in the middle. The CDR3 has 14 residues. The CDR3 sequence is CASSTGPTNEKLFF. The CDR3 coding sequence is TGTGCCAGCAGCACAGGGCCCACTAATGAAAAACTGTTTTTT.

The chain links TRBV7-6 to TRBJ1-1, with D unresolved. V gave up 1 base and J gave up 1 base, with 10 bases separating them. There are 15 residues in the CDR3. Looked up from germline, CDR1 is SGHVS and CDR2 is FNYEAQ. This CDR3 is CASSLGAPGNTEAFF. DNA for the CDR3: TGTGCCAGCAGCTTAGGAGCCCCAGGGAACACTGAAGCTTTCTTT.

The chain uses TRBV11-3 and TRBJ2-5, with D maybe TRBD2 (6 bases). The germline gives CDR1 SGHNT, CDR2 YENEEA. V was trimmed by 5 bases and J by 2 bases, leaving 9 bases between them. The CDR3 loop spans 13 amino acids. The CDR3 region is CASSRSGQETQYF. CDR3 nucleotides: TGTGCCAGCAGCCGTAGCGGACAAGAGACCCAGTACTTC.

The V call is TRBV10-3, the J call TRBJ2-2; TRBD1 is a possible D gene (6 bases). CDR3 size: 15 residues. V lost 9 bases and J 0 bases, leaving 14 bases between the germline ends. Germline V gives CDR1 ENHRY, CDR2 SYGVKD. The CDR3 sequence is CAIAPRTANTGELFF. CDR3 in DNA: TGTGCCATAGCTCCCCGGACAGCGAACACCGGGGAGCTGTTTTTT.

Here the CDR3 reads CASSWTGGDETQYF. The CDR3 coding sequence is TGTGCCAGCAGTTGGACAGGGGGCGATGAGACCCAGTACTTC. The rearrangement uses TRBV28 and TRBJ2-5; 11 bases align to TRBD1. Unmatched junction bases numbered 3, after V lost 4 bases and J lost 5 bases. The CDR3 has 14 amino acids. Germline values: CDR1 MDHEN, CDR2 SYDVKM.

This chain joins TRBV28 and TRBJ1-5, with D hard to call. This CDR3 has 12 amino acids. Germline CDR1 and CDR2: MDHEN and SYDVKM. The ends were cut back, 7 bases at V and 9 bases at J, with 13 bases in the middle. Written as DNA, the CDR3 is TGTGCCAGCACCCAGGTCGAGGGGCCCCAGCATTTT. It encodes CASTQVEGPQHF.

The chain uses TRBV7-9 and TRBJ2-7, with TRBD2 identical over 7 bases. Per the germline V gene, CDR1 is SEHNR and CDR2 is FQNEAQ (reference sequence). The CDR3 sequence is 12 residues long. The V gene end was trimmed by 10 bases and the J gene end by 4 bases; junction bases not matched to a gene: 7. CDR3 amino acids: CATAGDLYEQYF. The CDR3 DNA sequence: TGTGCCACGGCGGGAGACCTGTACGAGCAGTACTTC.

This rearrangement joins TRBV19 to TRBJ2-7; 8 bases align to TRBD1. Germline CDR1 and CDR2: LNHDA and SQIVND (reference sequence). The CDR3 covers 14 residues. The V gene end was trimmed by 3 bases and the J gene end by 6 bases; junction bases not matched to a gene: 7. The CDR3 is CASSMGQAIPEQYF. The CDR3 coding sequence is TGTGCCAGTAGTATGGGACAGGCAATTCCCGAGCAGTACTTC.

This clone was recorded a few times. This chain links TRBV18 with TRBJ1-1, with D possibly being TRBD1 (5 bases). V lost 3 bases, J lost 4 bases, and 15 bases lay in between. The CDR3 extends over 15 amino acids. Germline CDR1 reads KGHSH; CDR2 reads LQKENI. CDR3 amino acids: CASSPLTGEVTEAFF. CDR3 nucleotide sequence: TGTGCCAGCTCACCTCTCACAGGAGAAGTCACTGAAGCTTTCTTT.